This TCR beta chain was recovered during a study of shared clonotypes between healthy human individuals. General study results and limits: A generally larger estimated richness was seen in naive subsets than in memory subsets.

The authors loaded about 200 ng DNA, roughly 33,000 T cell genomes, into sorted-subset replicate PCRs. Per the original methods: From ImmunoSEQ came sequences covering only the junction and carrying no quality scores, so filtering differed. Using immunoSEQ multiplex PCR, the repertoire was profiled, and TCRdb retains in-frame clones only, with some absent. The V and J calls and clone size are taken from that table; D and trimming were inferred from the DNA. The table includes over 750,000 clones, roughly 96% detected once. This CDR3 has 16 residues. The V and J ends lost 0 bases and 3 bases, in that order; junction bases with no gene match: 2. Germline CDR1 is ENHRY and CDR2 is SYGVKD. Points on this clone: Its antigen remains unknown.

CD8 cells classed as naive were CD45RO-negative and positively selected for CCR7, excluding terminally differentiated effector memory CD45RA+ cells. The genes are TRBV10-3 and TRBJ2-1, with 10 bases that match TRBD2. The sequenced material came from naive CD8+ T cells sorted from blood. The receptor's source is a man under 40 in good health. DNA of the CDR3: TGTGCCATCAGTGAGTCCCTAGCGGGAGTCTACAATGAGCAGTTCTTC. Protein sequence: CAISESLAGVYNEQFF.